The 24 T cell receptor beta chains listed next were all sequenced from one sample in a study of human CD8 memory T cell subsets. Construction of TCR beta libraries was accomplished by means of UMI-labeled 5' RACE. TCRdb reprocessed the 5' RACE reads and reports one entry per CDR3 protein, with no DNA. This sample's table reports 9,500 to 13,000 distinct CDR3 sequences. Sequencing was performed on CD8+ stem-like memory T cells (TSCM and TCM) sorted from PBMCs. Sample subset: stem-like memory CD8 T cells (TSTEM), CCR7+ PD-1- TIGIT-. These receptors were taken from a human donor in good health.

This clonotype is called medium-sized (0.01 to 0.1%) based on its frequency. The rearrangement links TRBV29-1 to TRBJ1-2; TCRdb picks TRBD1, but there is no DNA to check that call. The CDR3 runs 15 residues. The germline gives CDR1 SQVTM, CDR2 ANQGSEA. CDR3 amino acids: CSVQDRRGFDYGYTF. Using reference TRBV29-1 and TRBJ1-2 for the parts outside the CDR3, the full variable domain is SAVISQKPSRDICQRGTSLTIQCQVDSQVTMMFWYRQQPGQSLTLIATANQGSEATYESGFVIDKFPISRPNLTFSTLTVSNMSPEDSSIYLCSVQDRRGFDYGYTFGSGTRLTVV.

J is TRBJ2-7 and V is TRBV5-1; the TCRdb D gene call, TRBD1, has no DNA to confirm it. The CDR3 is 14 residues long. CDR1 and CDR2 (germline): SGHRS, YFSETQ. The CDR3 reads CASSLAGAGYEQYF.

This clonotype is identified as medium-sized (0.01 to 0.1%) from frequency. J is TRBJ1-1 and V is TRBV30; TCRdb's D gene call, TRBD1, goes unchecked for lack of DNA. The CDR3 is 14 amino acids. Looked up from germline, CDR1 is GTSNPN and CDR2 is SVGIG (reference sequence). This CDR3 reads CAWTPGQGDTEAFF.

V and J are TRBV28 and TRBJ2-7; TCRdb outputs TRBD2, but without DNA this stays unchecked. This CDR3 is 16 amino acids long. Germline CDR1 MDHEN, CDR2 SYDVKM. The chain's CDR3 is CASSYILAGGPGEQYF.

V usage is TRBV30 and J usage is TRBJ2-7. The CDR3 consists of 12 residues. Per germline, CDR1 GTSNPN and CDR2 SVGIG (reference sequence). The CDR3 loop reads CAWSVRTYEQYF. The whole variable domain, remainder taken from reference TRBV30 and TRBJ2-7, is SQTIHQWPATLVQPVGSPLSLECTVEGTSNPNLYWYRQAAGRGLQLLFYSVGIGQISSEVPQNLSASRPQDRQFILSSKKLLLSDSGFYLCAWSVRTYEQYFGPGTRLTVT.

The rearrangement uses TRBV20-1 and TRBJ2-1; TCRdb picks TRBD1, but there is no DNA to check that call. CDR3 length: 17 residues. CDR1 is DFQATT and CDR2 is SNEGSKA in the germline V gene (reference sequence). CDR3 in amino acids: CSARDISGQGLYNEQFF.

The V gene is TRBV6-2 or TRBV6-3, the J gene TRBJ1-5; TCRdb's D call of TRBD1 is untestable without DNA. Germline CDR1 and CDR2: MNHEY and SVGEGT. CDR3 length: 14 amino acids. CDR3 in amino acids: CASSFDSRNQPQHF.

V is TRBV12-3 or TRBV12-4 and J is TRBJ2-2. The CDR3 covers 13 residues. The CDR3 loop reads CASSFLVAGELFF.

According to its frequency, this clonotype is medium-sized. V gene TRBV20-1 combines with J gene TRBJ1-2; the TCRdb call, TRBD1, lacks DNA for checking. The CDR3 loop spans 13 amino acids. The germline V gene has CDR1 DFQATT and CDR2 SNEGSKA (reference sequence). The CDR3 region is CSTDPDSVYGYTF.

The CDR3: CSARVAGAHEQYF. The chain joins TRBV20-1 to TRBJ2-7; the D call of TRBD1 rests on TCRdb alone, since no DNA is present to check it. CDR1 DFQATT and CDR2 SNEGSKA come from the germline V gene (reference sequence). This CDR3 has 13 residues.

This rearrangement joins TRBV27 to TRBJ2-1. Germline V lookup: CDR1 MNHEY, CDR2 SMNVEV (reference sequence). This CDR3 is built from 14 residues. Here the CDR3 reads CASSFDPLYNEQFF.

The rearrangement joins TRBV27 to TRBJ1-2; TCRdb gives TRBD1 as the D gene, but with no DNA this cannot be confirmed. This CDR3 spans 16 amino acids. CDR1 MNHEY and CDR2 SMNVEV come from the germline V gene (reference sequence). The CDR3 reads CASSFRLQGAGYGYTF.

This chain's CDR3 is CASSPAGPTGDYEQYF. The chain uses TRBV9 and TRBJ2-7; there is no DNA to check the TCRdb D call of TRBD2. Germline values: CDR1 SGDLS, CDR2 YYNGEE. This CDR3 has 16 amino acids.

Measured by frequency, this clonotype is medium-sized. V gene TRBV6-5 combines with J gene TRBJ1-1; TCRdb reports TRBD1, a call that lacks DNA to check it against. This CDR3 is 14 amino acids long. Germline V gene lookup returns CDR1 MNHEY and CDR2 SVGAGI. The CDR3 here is CASSFRTESTEAFF.

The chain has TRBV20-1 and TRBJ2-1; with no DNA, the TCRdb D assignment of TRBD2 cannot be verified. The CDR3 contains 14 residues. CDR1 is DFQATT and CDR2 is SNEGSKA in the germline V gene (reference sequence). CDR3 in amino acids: CSAGGLNSYNEQFF.

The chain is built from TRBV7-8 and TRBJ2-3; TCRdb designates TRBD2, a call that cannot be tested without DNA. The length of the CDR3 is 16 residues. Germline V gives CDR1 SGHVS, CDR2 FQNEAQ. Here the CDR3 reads CASSLEAGPSTDTQYF.

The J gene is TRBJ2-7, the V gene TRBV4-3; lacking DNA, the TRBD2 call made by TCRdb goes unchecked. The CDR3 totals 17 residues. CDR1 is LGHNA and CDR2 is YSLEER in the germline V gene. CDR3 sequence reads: CASSQDPPSLGAGEQYF.

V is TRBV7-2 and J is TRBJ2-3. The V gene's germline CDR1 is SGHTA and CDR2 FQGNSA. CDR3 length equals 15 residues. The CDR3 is CASSPYLRGTDTQYF. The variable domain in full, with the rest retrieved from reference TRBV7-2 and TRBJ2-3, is GAGVSQSPSNKVTEKGKDVELRCDPISGHTALYWYRQSLGQGLEFLIYFQGNSAPDKSGLPSDRFSAERTGGSVSTLTIQRTQQEDSAVYLCASSPYLRGTDTQYFGPGTRLTVL.

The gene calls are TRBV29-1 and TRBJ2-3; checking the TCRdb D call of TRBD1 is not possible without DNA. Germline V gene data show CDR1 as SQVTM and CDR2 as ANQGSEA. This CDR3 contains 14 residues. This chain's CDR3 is CSVDPGHRLDTQYF.

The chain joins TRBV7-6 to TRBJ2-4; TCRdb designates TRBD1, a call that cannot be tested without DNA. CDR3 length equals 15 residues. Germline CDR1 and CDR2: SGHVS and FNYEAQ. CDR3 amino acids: CASSPSAGGRNVQYF.

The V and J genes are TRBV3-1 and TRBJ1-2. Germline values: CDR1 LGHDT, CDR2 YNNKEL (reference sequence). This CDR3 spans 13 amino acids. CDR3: CASSPGHGYGYTF.

CDR3 amino acids: CASSGGRGTEAFF. The rearrangement joins TRBV9 to TRBJ1-1. The CDR3 covers 13 residues. Per germline, CDR1 SGDLS and CDR2 YYNGEE.

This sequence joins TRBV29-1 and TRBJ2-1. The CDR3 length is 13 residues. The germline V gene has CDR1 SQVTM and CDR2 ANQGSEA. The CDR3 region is CSVDVDDYNEQFF.

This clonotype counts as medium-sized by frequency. The CDR3 loop is CASSLDSEPGNIQYF. The chain combines TRBV11-3 with TRBJ2-4. Germline V lookup: CDR1 SGHNT, CDR2 YENEEA. The CDR3 consists of 15 residues.